This T cell receptor (beta chain) is from a study of vaccination and CD4 T cells after COVID-19. In the study overall: Cells received overlapping spike peptides from SARS-CoV-2, HCoV-NL63, HCoV-OC43 and HCoV-229E as stimulation.

The treatment: approximately 9-day PBMC culture with coronavirus spike peptide pools or control peptides (ViraFEST assay). CD4+ T cells of the unexposed donor were collected before the COVID-19 pandemic (2011-2018). Both SARS-CoV-2 S/N and four cold-coronavirus spikes were used, cells permitting, to probe CD4+ T cells of unexposed donors. With respect to this clonotype: Its cognate antigen is unknown.

V lost 5 bases and J lost 4; bases outside the gene matches: 7. The CDR3 runs to 14 residues. The germline V gene has CDR1 SQVTM and CDR2 ANQGSEA. With the Oncomine TCR Beta short-read assay, DNA from cultured CD4+ T cells was sequenced. The authors extracted genomic DNA from cultured CD4+ T cells. In TCRdb, the PCR reads were re-called with MiXCR into one record per CDR3 protein. The sample holds 9,000 to 10,000 distinct CDR3 sequences, over 30% seen once. Whole-study findings and limits: No early post-infection timepoints were studied, and convalescent patients studied were relatively few.

The specimen was CD4+ T cells from blood, cultured in vitro. The rearrangement uses TRBV29-1 and TRBJ2-7, with TRBD1 matching over 11 bases. The sequence was collected from a human donor in good health. The CDR3 bases are TGCAGCGTTCTCGGACAGGGGGCAAGGTACGAGCAGTACTTC. This sequence encodes CSVLGQGARYEQYF.